This T cell receptor (beta chain) comes out of a study of cytomegalovirus exposure and HLA in healthy donors. At the level of the study: Earlier, about 180 million T cells were analyzed, and 117 million unique TCR beta sequences were found among them. Study-level findings and limits: Within an earlier analysis, most TCR beta V segments proved productive either about 90% or about 30% of the time. For TCR beta chains, V- and J-gene trimming was later linked to a missense DCLRE1C variant.

60 Vbeta and 13 Jbeta primers were used in PCR. TCRdb keeps only in-frame clones here, not all; method: immunoSEQ multiplex PCR. The data contain about 170,000 clones, more than 80% of them singletons. About this clone itself: The antigen remains undetermined.

Germline CDR1 is SQVTM and CDR2 is ANQGSEA. V was shortened by 4 bases and J by 0 bases, with 12 bases between the two germline ends. The CDR3 length is 14 residues. This clonotype was obtained from a woman aged 18-29 years in good health and CMV-seronegative. The rearrangement joins TRBV29-1 to TRBJ1-2; perhaps TRBD1 as D (5 bases). The material sequenced was PBMCs. The CDR3 region has the DNA TGCAGCGTTGGGGGGGTGTTGGCTAACTATGGCTACACCTTC. Amino acids: CSVGGVLANYGYTF.